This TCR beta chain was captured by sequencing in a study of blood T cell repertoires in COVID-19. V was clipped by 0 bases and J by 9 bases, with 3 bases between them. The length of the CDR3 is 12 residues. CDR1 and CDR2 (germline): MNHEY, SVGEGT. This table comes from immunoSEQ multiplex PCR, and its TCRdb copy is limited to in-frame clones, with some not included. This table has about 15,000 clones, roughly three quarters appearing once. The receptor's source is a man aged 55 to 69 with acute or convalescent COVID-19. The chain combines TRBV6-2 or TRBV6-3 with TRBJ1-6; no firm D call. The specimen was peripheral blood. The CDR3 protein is CASSYSFSPLHF. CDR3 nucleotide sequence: TGTGCCAGCAGTTACTCCTTTTCACCCCTCCACTTT.